This TCR beta chain was sequenced during a study of T cell responses to AZD1222 COVID-19 vaccine. The study's findings and limits: The breadth and depth of Spike-specific TCRs increased once two AZD1222 doses had been given. Along spike, vaccine-associated CD4 TCRs were found throughout, with dominance at 160-218 and 743-854.

Produced via immunoSEQ multiplex PCR; TCRdb's table is partial and in-frame only. The sample consists of 150,000 to 160,000 clones, about 89% of them appearing once. Pooling covered second doses at about 4 or about 12 weeks. CDR1 and CDR2 from the germline V gene are SGHRS and YFSETQ. The junction had 7 bases not matched to a gene; V was cut back by 1 base and J by 7 bases. This CDR3 is 15 amino acids long. As regards this clone: Its cognate antigen is unknown.

This clonotype originated in an adult who received the AZD1222 COVID-19 vaccine. The source was peripheral blood, collected 28 days after the second AZD1222 dose. The gene calls are TRBV5-1 and TRBJ2-7; 11 bases agree with TRBD2. DNA of the CDR3: TGCGCCAGCAGCTTGACTAGCGGGAGAACCAGGGAGCAGTACTTC. It codes for CASSLTSGRTREQYF. Supplemented by reference TRBV5-1 and TRBJ2-7, the full variable domain reads KAGVTQTPRYLIKTRGQQVTLSCSPISGHRSVSWYQQTPGQGLQFLFEYFSETQRNKGNFPGRFSGRQFSNSRSEMNVSTLELGDSALYLCASSLTSGRTREQYFGPGTRLTVT.